One sample yielded the 27 T cell receptor beta chains listed below, sequenced in a study of blood T cell repertoires in COVID-19. Repertoires were generated with immunoSEQ multiplex PCR, while TCRdb's copy carries only in-frame clones and drops some. The sample lists 130,000 to 150,000 clones; more than 75% were seen once. The sample comprised peripheral blood. These TCRs come from a man aged 60 to 75 with active or convalescent COVID-19.

V gene TRBV9 combines with J gene TRBJ1-6, with 9 nucleotides matching TRBD1. The length of the CDR3 is 15 residues. The V gene's germline CDR1 is SGDLS and CDR2 YYNGEE. The V and J ends lost 0 bases and 9 bases, in that order; junction bases with no gene match: 4. In nucleotides, the CDR3 is TGTGCCAGCAGCGTAGGGGGACAGGGAGGTTCACCCCTCCACTTT. Protein product: CASSVGGQGGSPLHF.

This clone was observed a single time. The chain employs TRBV10-3 and TRBJ1-2; D remains ambiguous. V was trimmed by 5 bases and J by 8 bases, leaving 15 bases between them. The CDR3 is made up of 13 amino acids. Germline V gives CDR1 ENHRY, CDR2 SYGVKD. DNA for the CDR3: TGTGCCATCAGTTCCGATGCCACTTGGGGCTACACCTTC. This translates into CAISSDATWGYTF.

The chain joins TRBV13 to TRBJ1-6; 9 nucleotides agree with TRBD1. Germline V gene lookup returns CDR1 PRHDT and CDR2 FYEKMQ (reference sequence). The trim removed 1 base at V and 7 bases at J, leaving 5 bases unmatched. This CDR3 has 16 amino acids. The CDR3 DNA reads as TGTGCCAGCAGCTTAGTACAGGGGGCGCGGAATTCACCCCTCCACTTT. Protein: CASSLVQGARNSPLHF. Based on the CDR3 plus reference TRBV13 and TRBJ1-6, the full variable domain is AAGVIQSPRHLIKEKRETATLKCYPIPRHDTVYWYQQGPGQDPQFLISFYEKMQSDKGSIPDRFSAQQFSDYHSELNMSSLELGDSALYFCASSLVQGARNSPLHFGNGTRLTVT.

The chain couples TRBV12-3 or TRBV12-4 to TRBJ2-1, with TRBD2 identical over 10 bases. The CDR3 is made up of 13 amino acids. J lost 10 bases, V lost 1 base, and 1 base had no gene match. CDR3 DNA sequence: TGTGCCAGCAGTTTAGGGGGACTAGCGGAGCAGTTCTTC. Translation gives CASSLGGLAEQFF.

This clone was seen only once. The V call is TRBV29-1, the J call TRBJ2-3; D is undetermined. The V end was cut by 0 bases, the J end by 0 bases, with 13 bases between. Germline V gene sequence: CDR1 SQVTM, CDR2 ANQGSEA. This CDR3 is built from 16 residues. The CDR3 coding sequence is TGCAGCGTTGAAGATAGAGCATCCCCTAGCACAGATACGCAGTATTTT. Its protein product is CSVEDRASPSTDTQYF.

The chain recombines TRBV29-1 with TRBJ2-7; 10 nucleotides agree with TRBD1. J was trimmed by 3 bases and V by 4 bases; bases with no gene match: 9. The germline gives CDR1 SQVTM, CDR2 ANQGSEA. CDR3 length: 15 amino acids. The CDR3 region has the DNA TGCAGCGTTGGACAGGGGGCTAGTGGGATCTACGAGCAGTACTTC. Its translation is CSVGQGASGIYEQYF.

This chain connects TRBV19 to TRBJ1-4, with 7 bases fitting TRBD1. V lost 5 bases, J lost 4 bases, and 7 bases stayed unmatched. This CDR3 region has 15 residues. Germline CDR1 LNHDA, CDR2 SQIVND (reference sequence). The CDR3 region is CASSPRQGGNEKLFF. The CDR3 DNA reads as TGTGCCAGTAGTCCTCGACAGGGTGGTAATGAAAAACTGTTTTTT.

This clone was seen only once. The rearrangement uses TRBV7-8 and TRBJ2-1; 13 bases are shared with TRBD2. Trimming at V came to 3 bases and at J to 10 bases, leaving 6 bases not matched to a gene. The CDR3 has 15 residues. Per the germline V gene, CDR1 is SGHVS and CDR2 is FQNEAQ. Here the CDR3 reads CASSFGTSGEGEQFF. CDR3 DNA: TGTGCCAGCAGCTTCGGGACTAGCGGGGAAGGGGAGCAGTTCTTC.

The chain couples TRBV7-3 to TRBJ1-6; D call uncertain. V was shortened by 5 bases and J by 5 bases, with 16 bases between the two germline ends. The CDR3 covers 16 residues. The V gene's germline CDR1 is SGHTA and CDR2 FQGTGA. CDR3 region: CASSRRRASDNSPLHF. The DNA for the CDR3 is TGTGCCAGCAGCCGTAGGCGGGCGAGTGATAATTCACCCCTCCACTTT. Variable domain in full (rest from reference TRBV7-3 and TRBJ1-6): GAGVSQTPSNKVTEKGKYVELRCDPISGHTALYWYRQSLGQGPEFLIYFQGTGAADDSGLPNDRFFAVRPEGSVSTLKIQRTERGDSAVYLCASSRRRASDNSPLHFGNGTRLTVT.

This clone was seen only once. The V and J genes are TRBV10-1 and TRBJ2-1, with D maybe TRBD2 (6 bases). From germline, CDR1 is WNHNN and CDR2 SYGVQD (reference sequence). The germline V and J ends were trimmed by 9 bases and 6 bases, with 21 bases remaining between them. This CDR3 contains 15 residues. CDR3 protein: CARLIGAGLGNEQFF. The CDR3 DNA sequence: TGCGCCAGACTAATCGGGGCGGGATTAGGCAATGAGCAGTTCTTC.

V gene TRBV28 combines with J gene TRBJ1-5; 7 bases are a match to TRBD1. The CDR3 covers 12 residues. The germline V gene encodes CDR1 MDHEN and CDR2 SYDVKM. After removal of 4 bases from V and 15 bases from J, the junction contained 9 bases not matched to a gene. The CDR3 DNA is TGTGCCAGCAGTTACGCGACAGGGCCCACGCATTTT. Its protein is CASSYATGPTHF.

This chain joins TRBV18 and TRBJ1-5, with D possibly matching TRBD1 (5 bases). The CDR3 is made up of 13 amino acids. Per the germline V gene, CDR1 is KGHSH and CDR2 is LQKENI. Trimming stripped 6 bases from V and 3 bases from J, with 9 bases between. In DNA form, the CDR3 reads TGTGCCAGCTCCAGGGATCTCAATCAGCCCCAGCATTTT. It specifies CASSRDLNQPQHF.

This clone has just one count. This sequence joins TRBV6-5 and TRBJ2-7; 11 bases fit TRBD2. The V gene end was trimmed by 0 bases and the J gene end by 1 base; junction bases not matched to a gene: 2. The CDR3 consists of 16 residues. Germline loops: CDR1 MNHEY, CDR2 SVGAGI. CDR3 protein: CASSYSGLAASYEQYF. The CDR3 nucleotides are TGTGCCAGCAGTTACTCGGGACTAGCGGCTTCCTACGAGCAGTACTTC.

The chain carries TRBV30 and TRBJ1-1, with D unresolved. Germline CDR1 reads GTSNPN; CDR2 reads SVGIG (reference sequence). V was trimmed by 2 bases and J by 1 base, leaving 8 bases between them. There are 13 residues in the CDR3. The CDR3 DNA is TGTGCCTGGAGTCGCGCAGGGAACACTGAAGCTTTCTTT. As protein: CAWSRAGNTEAFF.

The chain employs TRBV29-1 and TRBJ2-2; D is unresolved. This CDR3 is 15 amino acids long. Trimming pared 1 base from V and 3 bases from J, leaving 12 bases between. The germline V gene encodes CDR1 SQVTM and CDR2 ANQGSEA. CDR3 sequence (DNA): TGCAGCGTTGAAGCGGCATTCGCGGACACCGGGGAGCTGTTTTTT. Amino acid sequence: CSVEAAFADTGELFF.

V is TRBV5-1 and J is TRBJ1-1; D might be TRBD1 (6 bases). The CDR3 loop spans 16 amino acids. Trimming took off 0 bases at V and 5 bases at J, with 17 bases between the two ends. Germline V CDR1 and CDR2: SGHRS, YFSETQ. CDR3 coding DNA: TGCGCCAGCAGCTTGGGGGGGGGCGCATTGGAAACTGAAGCTTTCTTT. This codes for CASSLGGGALETEAFF.

CDR3: CSASGQFNTEAFF. As DNA, the CDR3 is TGCAGTGCTAGTGGCCAGTTTAACACTGAAGCTTTCTTT. The chain recombines TRBV20-1 with TRBJ1-1; D is unresolved. Germline V gene lookup returns CDR1 DFQATT and CDR2 SNEGSKA (reference sequence). V dropped 3 bases and J dropped 2 bases, with 10 bases sitting between them. CDR3 length equals 13 residues.

The V gene is TRBV15, the J gene TRBJ2-7; 7 nucleotides align to TRBD2. Germline loops: CDR1 LNHNV, CDR2 YYDKDF (reference sequence). This CDR3 contains 14 residues. Trimming cost V 0 bases and J 6 bases; bases outside gene matches: 5. DNA of the CDR3: TGTGCCACCAGCAGAGATTTCGGGAGGTTCGAGCAGTACTTC. It codes for CATSRDFGRFEQYF. The complete variable domain, with remaining parts taken from reference TRBV15 and TRBJ2-7, reads DAMVIQNPRYQVTQFGKPVTLSCSQTLNHNVMYWYQQKSSQAPKLLFHYYDKDFNNEADTPDNFQSRRPNTSFCFLDIRSPGLGDTAMYLCATSRDFGRFEQYFGPGTRLTVT.

V and J are TRBV7-9 and TRBJ1-1; D is uncertain. Germline CDR1 and CDR2: SEHNR and FQNEAQ (reference sequence). The CDR3 extends over 12 amino acids. V was trimmed by 5 bases and J by 3 bases, leaving 7 bases between them. The CDR3 region has the DNA TGTGCCAGCAGCCCTGAGTACACTGAAGCTTTCTTT. Its translation: CASSPEYTEAFF. The whole variable domain, filled in from reference TRBV7-9 and TRBJ1-1, reads DTGVSQNPRHKITKRGQNVTFRCDPISEHNRLYWYRQTLGQGPEFLTYFQNEAQLEKSRLLSDRFSAERPKGSFSTLEIQRTEQGDSAMYLCASSPEYTEAFFGQGTRLTVV.

The rearrangement joins TRBV2 to TRBJ1-5, with 9 bases fitting TRBD1. Germline lookup yields CDR1 SNHLY and CDR2 FYNNEI. V shed 11 bases, J shed 3 bases, and the junction held 5 bases outside the gene matches. The CDR3 is 13 residues long. The CDR3 sequence: CAGRDRVNQPQHF. Here the CDR3 DNA reads TGTGCCGGCCGGGACAGGGTCAATCAGCCCCAGCATTTT.

The V and J genes are TRBV29-1 and TRBJ2-5; a possible D gene is TRBD2 (5 bases). V shed 3 bases and J shed 4 bases, with 12 bases lying between them. The germline V gene encodes CDR1 SQVTM and CDR2 ANQGSEA. The CDR3 covers 13 residues. CDR3 residues: CSVDRVAGETQYF. CDR3 bases: TGCAGCGTTGATCGGGTGGCGGGAGAGACCCAGTACTTC.

J is TRBJ1-2 and V is TRBV5-8; TRBD1 is a possible D gene (5 bases). The V gene lost 2 bases and the J gene lost 3 bases, with 11 bases spanning the gap. CDR1 is SGHTS and CDR2 is YDEGEE in the germline V gene. CDR3 length equals 14 residues. DNA of the CDR3: TGTGCCAGCAGCTTTACGGGGGGACACTATGGCTACACCTTC. Amino acid sequence: CASSFTGGHYGYTF.

CDR3 sequence (DNA): TGCGCCAGCAGCCAGGGCCGACTAGGGTCCTACGAGCAGTACTTC. Protein product: CASSQGRLGSYEQYF. This chain connects TRBV4-1 to TRBJ2-7; possible D gene TRBD2, 6 bases. CDR1 MGHRA and CDR2 YSYEKL come from the germline V gene. The V end lost 3 bases, the J end lost 1 base, and 13 bases lay between the germline ends. The CDR3 covers 15 residues.

V is TRBV28 and J is TRBJ2-7; 7 bases are shared with TRBD2. Unmatched junction bases numbered 10, after V lost 6 bases and J lost 5 bases. The CDR3 is 14 residues long. Germline V gene sequence: CDR1 MDHEN, CDR2 SYDVKM. The CDR3 sequence is CASRLEGRGDEQYF. The CDR3 nucleotides read TGTGCCAGCAGACTTGAGGGGAGGGGCGACGAGCAGTACTTC.

The rearrangement uses TRBV27 and TRBJ1-2, with 7 nucleotides matching TRBD1. This CDR3 spans 12 amino acids. Germline V gives CDR1 MNHEY, CDR2 SMNVEV (reference sequence). Trimming removed 3 bases from V and 8 bases from J; junction bases left unmatched: 3. The CDR3 region has the DNA TGTGCCAGCAGTTTGACAGGGAGAGGCTACACCTTC. Translation gives CASSLTGRGYTF.

This clone was counted between two and nine times. The CDR3 DNA reads TGTGCCAGCAGCCGCCCCCTGGGGCAGCAGGCGGATACGCAGTATTTT. Its protein product is CASSRPLGQQADTQYF. This chain uses TRBV7-2 with TRBJ2-3, with a possible D match to TRBD1 (5 bases). Germline loops: CDR1 SGHTA, CDR2 FQGNSA. The CDR3 sequence is 16 residues long. V shed 5 bases and J shed 6 bases, with 21 bases lying between them.

This sequence joins TRBV9 and TRBJ1-5, with TRBD1 matching 10 bases. The V gene's germline CDR1 is SGDLS and CDR2 YYNGEE. The CDR3 contains 16 residues. V dropped 2 bases and J dropped 1; count of bases not matched to a gene: 3. As DNA, the CDR3 is TGTGCCAGCAGCGTTGACAGGGGGCTGAGCAATCAGCCCCAGCATTTT. Its protein is CASSVDRGLSNQPQHF.